This TCR beta chain was sequenced in a study of CD8 T cells in Susac syndrome. It was with random hexamers that roughly 0.5 to 1 ug RNA was reverse transcribed. TCRdb called the immunoSEQ multiplex PCR reads again in MiXCR, with one record for every CDR3 protein. This table holds 200,000 to 300,000 distinct CDR3 sequences, roughly 93% found once. Trimming removed 8 bases from V and 1 base from J, with 11 bases in between. The CDR3 covers 13 residues. From germline, CDR1 is SEHNR and CDR2 FQNEAQ (reference sequence). The TCR sequence derives from a human donor with multiple sclerosis. The material sequenced was CD4+ T cells from PBMCs. This chain links TRBV7-9 with TRBJ2-5; D remains ambiguous. The CDR3 sequence: CASVSGTQETQYF. The DNA for the CDR3 is TGTGCCAGCGTCTCTGGAACCCAAGAGACCCAGTACTTC.